The clone carrying this T cell receptor (beta chain) was seen only once. A read error is possible here, since a much larger clone lies one base away. Via MiXCR, TCRdb re-called the PCR reads, giving one row per CDR3 protein. Here the sample spans tens of thousands of distinct CDR3 sequences, approximately 34% being singletons. These data originate in a study of tumor-infiltrating lymphocytes in oesophageal squamous cell carcinoma. This CDR3 contains 14 residues. From germline, CDR1 is MNHEY and CDR2 SMNVEV (reference sequence). Trimming stripped 5 bases from V and 10 bases from J, with 18 bases between.

The sequencing input was esophageal tumor tissue. The chain couples TRBV27 to TRBJ2-1, with D perhaps matching TRBD1 (5 bases). This clonotype originated in a female donor with esophageal squamous cell carcinoma. CDR3 sequence reads: CASSRQLDSYEQFF. The CDR3 region has the DNA TGTGCCAGCAGTCGACAGCTAGACTCCTACGAGCAGTTCTTC.